One sample yielded the 14 T cell receptor beta chains listed below, sequenced in a study of OX40 agonist ivuxolimab in advanced cancers. The assay was immunoSEQ multiplex PCR, and TCRdb's table has in-frame clones only and misses some. The data show some 94,000 clones, more than 95% seen once. Source: CD4+ or CD8+ T cells sorted from blood, taken in a trial of the OX40 agonist ivuxolimab. Source of these receptors: an adult with an advanced solid tumor such as melanoma, head and neck, liver or kidney cancer.

This chain uses TRBV7-6 with TRBJ1-2, with TRBD1 matching over 7 bases. J gave up 7 bases and V 5 bases, and 19 bases lay outside the gene matches. Germline V gene data show CDR1 as SGHVS and CDR2 as FNYEAQ. The CDR3 loop spans 17 amino acids. DNA of the CDR3: TGTGCCAGCAGCCTAAGGAGACAGGGCCCCGGTTCGAGTGGCTACACCTTC. Encoded protein: CASSLRRQGPGSSGYTF.

The J gene is TRBJ1-2, the V gene TRBV20-1; D uncertain. Germline loops: CDR1 DFQATT, CDR2 SNEGSKA (reference sequence). The CDR3 is made up of 11 amino acids. V gave up 6 bases and J gave up 8 bases, with 13 bases separating them. CDR3: CSATAAEGYTF. CDR3 coding DNA: TGCAGTGCAACGGCTGCGGAGGGCTACACCTTC.

The chain uses TRBV4-1 and TRBJ1-5; D call uncertain. With 0 bases removed from V and 6 bases from J, the gap between germline ends came to 6 bases. Germline CDR1 reads MGHRA; CDR2 reads YSYEKL. This CDR3 is 13 amino acids long. Here the CDR3 DNA reads TGCGCCAGCAGCCAAGATGAGGGTCAGCCCCAGCATTTT. Translation gives CASSQDEGQPQHF.

V gene TRBV19 combines with J gene TRBJ2-7; D uncertain. This CDR3 is built from 15 residues. With 5 bases removed from V and 1 base from J, the gap between germline ends came to 15 bases. Germline CDR1 reads LNHDA; CDR2 reads SQIVND (reference sequence). The CDR3 loop is CASSFGPAGSYEQYF. The CDR3 DNA follows: TGTGCCAGTAGTTTCGGGCCAGCCGGTTCCTACGAGCAGTACTTC.

This chain connects TRBV6-1 to TRBJ2-7, with 11 bases lining up with TRBD2. V was clipped by 2 bases and J by 0 bases; unmatched bases: 6. Germline CDR1 MNHNS, CDR2 SASEGT. This CDR3 spans 17 amino acids. As DNA, the CDR3 is TGTGCCAGCAGTGAATCGGGACTAGCGGCATTCTCCTACGAGCAGTACTTC. It specifies CASSESGLAAFSYEQYF.

This clone was seen only once. This sequence joins TRBV4-1 and TRBJ2-3; D could derive from TRBD1 or TRBD2 (5 bases each). The CDR3 sequence is 15 residues long. Germline CDR1 and CDR2: MGHRA and YSYEKL. The ends were cut back, 4 bases at V and 1 base at J, with 12 bases in the middle. The CDR3 DNA follows: TGCGCCAGCAGCCCGGGGATGGGGGGCACAGATACGCAGTATTTT. Protein product: CASSPGMGGTDTQYF.

This clone was counted once. The V call is TRBV5-5, the J call TRBJ1-1; 9 nucleotides line up with TRBD1. The J segment lost 1 base and the V segment lost 2 bases, leaving 3 bases of the junction unmatched. Germline V gene lookup returns CDR1 SGHKS and CDR2 YYEKEE (reference sequence). The CDR3 covers 15 residues. This CDR3 is CASSFGGQGNTEAFF. Written as DNA, the CDR3 is TGTGCCAGCAGCTTTGGGGGACAGGGGAACACTGAAGCTTTCTTT.

This chain joins TRBV7-9 and TRBJ1-1; the D is unclear. The germline V gene has CDR1 SEHNR and CDR2 FQNEAQ (reference sequence). Trimming removed 5 bases at V and 6 bases at J, with 10 bases between. CDR3 length: 12 amino acids. The CDR3 here is CASSPTSPEAFF. CDR3 nucleotides: TGTGCCAGCAGCCCTACAAGTCCTGAAGCTTTCTTT.

This clone was recorded only once. The chain joins TRBV9 to TRBJ2-3, with D uncertain. Germline assignment: CDR1 SGDLS and CDR2 YYNGEE. The CDR3 covers 13 residues. With 4 bases removed from V and 1 base from J, the gap between germline ends came to 7 bases. The CDR3 DNA sequence: TGTGCCAGCAGCACCCTCCGCACAGATACGCAGTATTTT. Protein sequence: CASSTLRTDTQYF.

The chain couples TRBV11-3 to TRBJ2-1; D gene unclear. The CDR3 loop spans 15 amino acids. Germline values: CDR1 SGHNT, CDR2 YENEEA. V lost 1 base and J 0 bases, leaving 7 bases between the germline ends. The DNA for the CDR3 is TGTGCCAGCAGCTTAGTGCTGGGCTCCTACAATGAGCAGTTCTTC. It translates to CASSLVLGSYNEQFF.

The rearrangement joins TRBV2 to TRBJ2-7, with D uncertain. The CDR3 length is 12 residues. With 6 bases removed from V and 4 bases from J, the gap between germline ends came to 10 bases. Germline V gives CDR1 SNHLY, CDR2 FYNNEI. Here the CDR3 reads CASRSGTYEQYF. CDR3 DNA sequence: TGTGCCAGCAGAAGTGGAACTTACGAGCAGTACTTC.

The V and J genes are TRBV29-1 and TRBJ1-2; TRBD1 is a possible D gene (6 bases). Per the germline V gene, CDR1 is SQVTM and CDR2 is ANQGSEA. The CDR3 runs to 16 residues. V was cut by 0 bases and J by 5 bases, with 19 bases left in between. This chain's CDR3 is CSVEDRGPDQGYGYTF. CDR3 nucleotide sequence: TGCAGCGTTGAAGACCGGGGGCCCGACCAGGGGTATGGCTACACCTTC. Drawing the rest from reference TRBV29-1 and TRBJ1-2, the complete variable domain is SAVISQKPSRDICQRGTSLTIQCQVDSQVTMMFWYRQQPGQSLTLIATANQGSEATYESGFVIDKFPISRPNLTFSTLTVSNMSPEDSSIYLCSVEDRGPDQGYGYTFGSGTRLTVV.

A word on this clone: Germline is not matched at one junction end, which may reflect a read error. J is TRBJ2-1 and V is TRBV25-1; TRBD2 aligns across 11 bases. Germline lookup yields CDR1 MGHDK and CDR2 SYGVNS. This CDR3 region has 16 residues. CDR3 in DNA: TGTGTCAGCAGTGAACTAGCGGGAGATGCTAGTAGTGAGCAGTTCTTC. This codes for CVSSELAGDASSEQFF.

The rearrangement uses TRBV13 and TRBJ2-1, with 10 bases lining up with TRBD2. The CDR3 runs 15 residues. V gave up 0 bases and J gave up 10 bases; unmatched junction bases: 6. The V gene's germline CDR1 is PRHDT and CDR2 FYEKMQ (reference sequence). The CDR3 DNA reads as TGTGCCAGCAGCTTAGGACTAGCGGGGCCCGGAGAGCAGTTCTTC. This gives the protein CASSLGLAGPGEQFF.